Listed here is a single TCR beta chain. V lost 0 bases, J lost 3 bases, and 12 bases lay in between. This CDR3 is built from 14 residues. Germline values: CDR1 GTSNPN, CDR2 SVGIG (reference sequence). Sequencing used immunoSEQ multiplex PCR; TCRdb keeps in-frame clones, though not all of them. The sample has around 96,000 clones, 90% to 95% seen once. The data stem from a study of T cell changes during pregnancy in multiple sclerosis. The TCR was taken from a female donor with multiple sclerosis, enrolled in a pregnancy study. The chain links TRBV30 to TRBJ2-7, with a possible D match to TRBD1 (6 bases). The sequencing here drew on peripheral blood, taken in the first trimester of pregnancy. The CDR3 nucleotides read TGTGCCTGGAGTGTACAGGGAAGAAGCTACGAGCAGTACTTC. It specifies CAWSVQGRSYEQYF.